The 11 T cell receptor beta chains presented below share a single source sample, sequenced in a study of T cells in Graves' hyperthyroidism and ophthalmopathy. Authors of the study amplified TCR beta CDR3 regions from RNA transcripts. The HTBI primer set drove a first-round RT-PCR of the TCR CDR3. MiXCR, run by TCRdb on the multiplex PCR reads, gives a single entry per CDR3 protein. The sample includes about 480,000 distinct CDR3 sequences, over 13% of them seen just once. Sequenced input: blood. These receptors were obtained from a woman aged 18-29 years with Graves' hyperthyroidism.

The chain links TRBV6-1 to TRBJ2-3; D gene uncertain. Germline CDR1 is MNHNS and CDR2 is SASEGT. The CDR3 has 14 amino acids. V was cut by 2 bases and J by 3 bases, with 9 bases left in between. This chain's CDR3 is CASSEISETDTQYF. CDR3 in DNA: TGTGCCAGCAGTGAAATCAGCGAAACAGATACGCAGTATTTT.

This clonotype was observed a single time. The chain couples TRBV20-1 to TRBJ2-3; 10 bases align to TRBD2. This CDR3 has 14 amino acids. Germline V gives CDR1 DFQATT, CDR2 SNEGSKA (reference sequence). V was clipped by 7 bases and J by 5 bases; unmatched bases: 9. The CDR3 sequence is CSGEAGGRGDTQYF. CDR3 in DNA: TGCAGTGGGGAAGCGGGAGGGCGGGGAGATACGCAGTATTTT.

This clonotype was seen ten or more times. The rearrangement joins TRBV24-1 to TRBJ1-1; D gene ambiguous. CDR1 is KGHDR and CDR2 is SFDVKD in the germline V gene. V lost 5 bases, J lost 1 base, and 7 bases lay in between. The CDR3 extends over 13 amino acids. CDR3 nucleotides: TGTGCCACCAGTGGGGGAAAGAACACTGAAGCTTTCTTT. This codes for CATSGGKNTEAFF.

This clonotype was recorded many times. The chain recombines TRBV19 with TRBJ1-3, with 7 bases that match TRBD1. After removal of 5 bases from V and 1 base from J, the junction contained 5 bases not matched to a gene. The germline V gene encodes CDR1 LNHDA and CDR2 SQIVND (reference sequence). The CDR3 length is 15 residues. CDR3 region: CASSDPTGSGNTIYF. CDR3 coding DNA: TGTGCCAGTAGTGACCCGACAGGGTCTGGAAACACCATATATTTT.

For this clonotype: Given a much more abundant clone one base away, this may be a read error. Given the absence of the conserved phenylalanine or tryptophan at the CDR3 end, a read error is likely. The CDR3 spells CASSENSRSYNSPLHL. DNA for the CDR3: TGTGCCAGCAGTGAAAACAGTCGGTCCTATAATTCACCCCTCCACCTT. The chain joins TRBV6-1 to TRBJ1-6; D gene uncertain. The CDR3 consists of 16 residues. The germline V gene has CDR1 MNHNS and CDR2 SASEGT. V was clipped by 2 bases and J by 1 base, with 9 bases between them.

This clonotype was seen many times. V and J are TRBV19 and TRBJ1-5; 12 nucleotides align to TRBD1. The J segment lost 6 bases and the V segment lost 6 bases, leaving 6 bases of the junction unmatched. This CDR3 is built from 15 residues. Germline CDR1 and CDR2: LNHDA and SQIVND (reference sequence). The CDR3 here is CASRAGTGGSQPQHF. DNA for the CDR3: TGTGCCAGTAGAGCCGGGACAGGGGGCAGTCAGCCCCAGCATTTT.

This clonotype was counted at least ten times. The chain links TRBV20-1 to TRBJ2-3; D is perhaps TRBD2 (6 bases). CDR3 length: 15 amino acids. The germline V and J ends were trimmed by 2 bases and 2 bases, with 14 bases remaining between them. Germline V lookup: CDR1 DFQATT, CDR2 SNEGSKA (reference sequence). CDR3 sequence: CSARPLREATDTQYF. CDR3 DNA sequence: TGCAGTGCTAGACCCCTGCGGGAAGCCACAGATACGCAGTATTTT.

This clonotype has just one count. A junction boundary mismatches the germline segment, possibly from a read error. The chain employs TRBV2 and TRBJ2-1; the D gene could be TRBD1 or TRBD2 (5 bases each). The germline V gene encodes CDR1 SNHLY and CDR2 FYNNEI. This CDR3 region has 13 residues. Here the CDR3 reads CASSVVGVWEQFF. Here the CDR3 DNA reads TGTGCCAGTAGTGTAGTGGGGGTCTGGGAGCAGTTCTTC. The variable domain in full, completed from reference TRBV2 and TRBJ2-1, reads EPEVTQTPSHQVTQMGQEVILRCVPISNHLYFYWYRQILGQKVEFLVSFYNNEISEKSEIFDDQFSVERPDGSNFTLKIRSTKLEDSAMYFCASSVVGVWEQFFGPGTRLTVL.

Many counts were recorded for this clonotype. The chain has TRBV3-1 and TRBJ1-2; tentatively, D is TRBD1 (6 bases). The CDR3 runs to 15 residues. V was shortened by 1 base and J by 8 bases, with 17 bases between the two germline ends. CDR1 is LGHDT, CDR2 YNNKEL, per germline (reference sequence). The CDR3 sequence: CASSQGGTTHRGYTF. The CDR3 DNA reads TGTGCCAGCAGCCAAGGGGGGACAACCCACCGAGGCTACACCTTC. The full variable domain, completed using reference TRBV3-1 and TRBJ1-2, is DTAVSQTPKYLVTQMGNDKSIKCEQNLGHDTMYWYKQDSKKFLKIMFSYNNKELIINETVPNRFSPKSPDKAHLNLHINSLELGDSAVYFCASSQGGTTHRGYTFGSGTRLTVV.

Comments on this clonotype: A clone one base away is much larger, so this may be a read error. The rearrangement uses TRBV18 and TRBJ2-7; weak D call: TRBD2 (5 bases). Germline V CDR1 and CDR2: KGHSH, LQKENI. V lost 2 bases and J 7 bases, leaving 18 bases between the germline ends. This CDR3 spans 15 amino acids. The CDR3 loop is CASSPNPRRDPEQYF. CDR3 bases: TGTGCCAGCTCACCAAACCCTAGACGGGATCCTGAGCAGTACTTC.

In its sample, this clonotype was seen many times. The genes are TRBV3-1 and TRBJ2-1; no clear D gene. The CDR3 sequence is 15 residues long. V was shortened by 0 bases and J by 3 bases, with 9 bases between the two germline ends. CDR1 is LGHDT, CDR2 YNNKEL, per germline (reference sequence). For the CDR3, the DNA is TGTGCCAGCAGCCAAGAGCCGTGGGACTACAATGAGCAGTTCTTC. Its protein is CASSQEPWDYNEQFF.